The next 28 T cell receptor beta chains were all read from a single sample in a study of T cell repertoires in cytomegalovirus infection. Via MiXCR, TCRdb re-called the reads, giving one row per CDR3 protein. The profile shows tens of thousands of distinct CDR3 sequences, 20% of them singletons. What these receptors recognize is not known. The sequencing sample was made of PBMCs, sequenced either directly or after in vitro stimulation (not recorded which). Every receptor here comes from a human donor in good health (CMV status not recorded). Some clones in this sample may be carry-over from other donors' samples.

This chain links TRBV5-1 with TRBJ2-1; 10 nucleotides match TRBD2. The V and J ends lost 5 bases and 6 bases, in that order; junction bases with no gene match: 8. The CDR3 loop spans 15 amino acids. CDR1 and CDR2 from the germline V gene are SGHRS and YFSETQ. The CDR3 DNA sequence: TGCGCCAGCAGACCAGCGGGAGGGCCAAGCAATGAGCAGTTCTTC. Protein sequence: CASRPAGGPSNEQFF.

The chain recombines TRBV12-5 with TRBJ1-2; TRBD1 agrees at 8 bases. Germline lookup yields CDR1 LGHNT and CDR2 FRNRAP. The CDR3 covers 13 residues. V lost 5 bases to trimming and J lost 2 bases; unmatched junction nucleotides: 1. CDR3 bases: TGTGCTAGTGGTCGGGACAGGAACTATGGCTACACCTTC. It codes for CASGRDRNYGYTF.

This clonotype was picked up a small number of times. The V gene is TRBV19, the J gene TRBJ2-1; possible D gene TRBD1, 5 bases. Trimming took 3 bases from V and 7 from J, leaving 13 bases between them. The CDR3 has 14 amino acids. Germline values: CDR1 LNHDA, CDR2 SQIVND (reference sequence). The DNA of the CDR3 is TGTGCCAGTAGTATGCGACAGACGTGGAATGAGCAGTTCTTC. It yields the protein CASSMRQTWNEQFF.

The CDR3 DNA reads as TGTGCCAGCATCACAATGGGAGGGACGCAGTATTTT. The encoded protein is CASITMGGTQYF. The chain has TRBV12-3 or TRBV12-4 and TRBJ2-3, with 7 bases aligning to TRBD2. J lost 9 bases, V lost 7 bases, and 7 bases had no gene match. CDR3 length equals 12 residues.

This clonotype was observed once. The rearrangement links TRBV7-6 to TRBJ2-1; D may be TRBD2 (6 bases). Trimming took off 3 bases at V and 2 bases at J, with 11 bases between the two ends. The CDR3 has 15 residues. Germline CDR1 is SGHVS and CDR2 is FNYEAQ. In DNA form, the CDR3 reads TGTGCCAGCAGCTTCTGGGAGGCCACCTACAATGAGCAGTTCTTC. As protein: CASSFWEATYNEQFF.

Many counts were recorded for this clonotype. The chain recombines TRBV28 with TRBJ1-4; no definite D call. CDR3 length equals 14 residues. Germline V lookup: CDR1 MDHEN, CDR2 SYDVKM. Trimming removed 4 bases at V and 4 bases at J, with 10 bases between. The CDR3 sequence is CASSSGPNNEKLFF. In nucleotides, the CDR3 is TGTGCCAGCAGTTCGGGTCCGAATAATGAAAAACTGTTTTTT.

This clonotype was detected many times. The chain links TRBV7-8 to TRBJ2-1; D ambiguous. Germline assignment: CDR1 SGHVS and CDR2 FQNEAQ. V lost 0 bases to trimming and J lost 1 base, with 4 bases between them. The CDR3 consists of 14 residues. In DNA, the CDR3 is TGTGCCAGCAGCTTAGCGGCTTCCTACAATGAGCAGTTCTTC. As protein: CASSLAASYNEQFF.

V is TRBV12-5 and J is TRBJ1-2, with 7 bases aligning to TRBD1. The CDR3 contains 14 residues. V was clipped by 0 bases and J by 7 bases; unmatched bases: 5. Germline CDR1 LGHNT, CDR2 FRNRAP. The CDR3 DNA reads as TGTGCTAGTGGTTTGGTTCCAACAGGGGTTGGCTACACCTTC. It translates to CASGLVPTGVGYTF.

In regard to this clonotype: With a much larger clone just one base away, this may be a read error. The genes are TRBV7-2 and TRBJ2-3; 8 nucleotides align to TRBD2. V lost 2 bases, J lost 2 bases, and 12 bases stayed unmatched. The CDR3 is made up of 18 amino acids. CDR1 and CDR2 from the germline V gene are SGHTA and FQGNSA. Here the CDR3 DNA reads TGTGCCAGCAGCTTAAAGACTAGCGAGAGGGCCTTCACAGATACGCAGTATTTT. Residues: CASSLKTSERAFTDTQYF.

This clonotype has ten or more counts. This chain joins TRBV7-4 and TRBJ2-3; 7 bases align to TRBD2. Germline assignment: CDR1 SGHVT and CDR2 SQSDAQ. Trimming took 7 bases from V and 2 from J; bases not matched to a gene: 15. The CDR3 is made up of 17 amino acids. The CDR3 DNA follows: TGTGCCAGCAATGGGGCGGGAGCTTCGCATTTCACAGATACGCAGTATTTT. It encodes CASNGAGASHFTDTQYF.

This clonotype was detected many times. The gene calls are TRBV7-2 and TRBJ2-1, with 8 bases identical to TRBD2. CDR3 size: 15 residues. V gave up 6 bases and J gave up 6 bases; unmatched junction bases: 10. Per the germline V gene, CDR1 is SGHTA and CDR2 is FQGNSA. CDR3 amino acids: CASRPRGGLSNEQFF. The CDR3 DNA reads TGTGCCAGCAGACCACGGGGGGGCCTTTCCAATGAGCAGTTCTTC. The full variable domain, in which reference TRBV7-2 and TRBJ2-1 provide the parts outside the CDR3, is GAGVSQSPSNKVTEKGKDVELRCDPISGHTALYWYRQSLGQGLEFLIYFQGNSAPDKSGLPSDRFSAERTGGSVSTLTIQRTQQEDSAVYLCASRPRGGLSNEQFFGPGTRLTVL.

The chain joins TRBV12-3 or TRBV12-4 to TRBJ2-3; either TRBD1 or TRBD2 may fit D (7 bases each). V lost 5 bases to trimming and J lost 3 bases, with 21 bases between them. CDR3 length: 17 amino acids. The CDR3 loop reads CASSPVQGGALTDTQYF. Written as DNA, the CDR3 is TGTGCCAGCAGTCCGGTCCAGGGGGGGGCTTTGACAGATACGCAGTATTTT.

This clonotype was seen many times. V and J are TRBV7-8 and TRBJ2-3, with TRBD2 identical over 12 bases. V dropped 2 bases and J dropped 3; count of bases not matched to a gene: 9. The CDR3 has 18 residues. Germline V gives CDR1 SGHVS, CDR2 FQNEAQ. Here the CDR3 reads CASSLRPSGRVRTDTQYF. The CDR3 DNA follows: TGTGCCAGCAGCTTAAGGCCTAGCGGGAGGGTGAGGACAGATACGCAGTATTTT.

The table lists this clonotype with a few counts. The chain links TRBV2 to TRBJ2-5, with TRBD2 matching 9 bases. CDR1 and CDR2 from the germline V gene are SNHLY and FYNNEI. V lost 2 bases and J lost 1; bases outside the gene matches: 8. This CDR3 region has 17 residues. The CDR3 loop reads CASSEIGLAGSQETQYF. The DNA of the CDR3 is TGTGCCAGCAGTGAAATCGGCCTAGCGGGGAGCCAAGAGACCCAGTACTTC.

This clonotype was recorded at least ten times. This sequence joins TRBV27 and TRBJ1-5, with D hard to call. This CDR3 is built from 15 residues. CDR1 is MNHEY and CDR2 is SMNVEV in the germline V gene (reference sequence). The germline V and J ends were trimmed by 5 bases and 3 bases, with 14 bases remaining between them. The CDR3 region has the DNA TGTGCCAGCAGTGAAGGTGTAGGGCTCAATCAGCCCCAGCATTTT. This translates into CASSEGVGLNQPQHF.

Only a few counts were recorded for this clonotype. The J gene is TRBJ1-1, the V gene TRBV20-1, with a weak D call TRBD1 (6 bases). The CDR3 is 13 amino acids. V was shortened by 4 bases and J by 3 bases, with 12 bases between the two germline ends. Germline V gene lookup returns CDR1 DFQATT and CDR2 SNEGSKA (reference sequence). CDR3 in DNA: TGCAGTGCTACAGGGGTAGGGTACACTGAAGCTTTCTTT. Protein product: CSATGVGYTEAFF.

This clonotype was counted many times. The rearrangement joins TRBV12-3 or TRBV12-4 to TRBJ1-2; D not resolved. CDR3 length: 13 amino acids. The ends were cut back, 3 bases at V and 2 bases at J, with 7 bases in the middle. This chain's CDR3 is CASSFQRNYGYTF. The CDR3 DNA sequence: TGTGCCAGCAGTTTCCAGAGAAACTATGGCTACACCTTC.

There are many counts of this clonotype. The J gene is TRBJ2-7, the V gene TRBV6-2 or TRBV6-3, with 9 positions matching TRBD1. CDR1 and CDR2 (germline): MNHEY, SVGEGT. This CDR3 region has 12 residues. Trimming removed 5 bases from V and 5 bases from J; junction bases left unmatched: 1. This chain's CDR3 is CASSRTGDEQYF. The CDR3 nucleotides are TGTGCCAGCAGTCGGACAGGGGACGAGCAGTACTTC.

The chain joins TRBV5-1 to TRBJ2-7; TRBD2 is a possible D gene (5 bases). Trimming took 3 bases from V and 4 from J, leaving 11 bases between them. The CDR3 length is 13 residues. Per the germline V gene, CDR1 is SGHRS and CDR2 is YFSETQ. CDR3 sequence (DNA): TGCGCCAGCAGCTCGGTCGGGGTATACGAGCAGTACTTC. It translates to CASSSVGVYEQYF.

The gene calls are TRBV10-3 and TRBJ2-7, with D tentatively TRBD1 (6 bases). Germline CDR1 is ENHRY and CDR2 is SYGVKD. The CDR3 totals 13 residues. Trimming stripped 8 bases from V and 0 bases from J, with 11 bases between. The CDR3 bases are TGTGCCATCTCATCAGGGGCCTCCTACGAGCAGTACTTC. Translating gives CAISSGASYEQYF.

The V and J genes are TRBV20-1 and TRBJ2-7; D is unclear. The V and J ends lost 7 bases and 4 bases respectively, with 14 bases between them. CDR3 length: 12 residues. The germline gives CDR1 DFQATT, CDR2 SNEGSKA (reference sequence). The CDR3 region has the DNA TGCAGTGTGTCCAGGCCCCCGTACGAGCAGTACTTC. Its protein product is CSVSRPPYEQYF.

This clonotype has more than one count but fewer than ten. The chain carries TRBV5-1 and TRBJ1-4; the D gene is possibly TRBD1 (5 bases). The CDR3 length is 15 residues. V lost 1 base, J lost 8 bases, and 15 bases lay in between. Germline CDR1 reads SGHRS; CDR2 reads YFSETQ. The CDR3 is CASSLRQGSDEKLFF. The CDR3 coding sequence is TGCGCCAGCAGCTTGAGGCAGGGATCGGACGAAAAACTGTTTTTT.

This clonotype occurred many times. V and J are TRBV7-8 and TRBJ2-3; 8 bases fit TRBD1. Unmatched junction bases numbered 6, after V lost 1 base and J lost 0 bases. CDR3 length equals 17 residues. Germline V lookup: CDR1 SGHVS, CDR2 FQNEAQ. CDR3: CASSLVHRGASTDTQYF. The CDR3 DNA sequence: TGTGCCAGCAGCTTAGTCCACAGGGGGGCTAGCACAGATACGCAGTATTTT. Drawing the rest from reference TRBV7-8 and TRBJ2-3, the complete variable domain is GAGVSQSPRYKVAKRGQDVALRCDPISGHVSLFWYQQALGQGPEFLTYFQNEAQLDKSGLPSDRFFAERPEGSVSTLKIQRTQQEDSAVYLCASSLVHRGASTDTQYFGPGTRLTVL.

There are many counts of this clonotype. The CDR3 DNA is TGTGCCAGCAGCCCCGAATTGGGTACGCAGTATTTT. As protein: CASSPELGTQYF. The rearrangement joins TRBV11-2 to TRBJ2-3; D gene unclear. Per germline, CDR1 SGHAT and CDR2 FQNNGV. The CDR3 runs 12 residues. V was shortened by 5 bases and J by 8 bases, with 11 bases between the two germline ends.

This clonotype appeared many times. This chain connects TRBV7-8 to TRBJ1-5, with TRBD1 identical over 7 bases. Germline V CDR1 and CDR2: SGHVS, FQNEAQ. V dropped 1 base and J dropped 6; count of bases not matched to a gene: 0. CDR3 length: 13 residues. The CDR3 loop is CASSLDRGQPQHF. The CDR3 DNA reads TGTGCCAGCAGCTTAGACAGGGGTCAGCCCCAGCATTTT.

This clonotype is large by share. The rearrangement joins TRBV2 to TRBJ2-5, with TRBD2 as a possible D gene (7 bases). Germline V gene sequence: CDR1 SNHLY, CDR2 FYNNEI. V shed 7 bases and J shed 5 bases, with 20 bases lying between them. The CDR3 length is 15 residues. CDR3 sequence reads: CASKVKGGGLETQYF. The CDR3 DNA reads TGTGCCAGCAAGGTGAAGGGGGGGGGCCTGGAGACCCAGTACTTC.

V gene TRBV29-1 combines with J gene TRBJ2-1; no firm D call. The CDR3 covers 10 residues. Germline loops: CDR1 SQVTM, CDR2 ANQGSEA. The CDR3 DNA sequence: TGCAGTGGTTCCTACAATGAGCAGTTCTTC. Protein product: CSGSYNEQFF.

The chain has TRBV6-1 and TRBJ1-6; possible D gene TRBD1, 6 bases. V gave up 6 bases and J gave up 9 bases, with 12 bases separating them. The CDR3 runs 13 residues. CDR1 and CDR2 (germline): MNHNS, SASEGT. The CDR3 DNA reads as TGTGCCAGCAGCTGGACAGCCGCTTCACCCCTCCACTTT. Its translation: CASSWTAASPLHF.